The present entry profiles one T cell receptor beta chain with its context. Its antigen remains unknown. No fewer than two post-ART and no fewer than one pre-ART PBMC samples existed for each donor. This sample was included in a study of long-term antiretroviral therapy in people with HIV. Broader study findings: The repertoire was dominated at all time points by clones expanded before ART.

This was the immunoSEQ v3.0 assay at survey level. For each individual sample, sequencing targeted about 40,000-50,000 T-cell genomes. Sequencing used immunoSEQ multiplex PCR; TCRdb keeps in-frame clones, though not all of them. The sample has roughly 45,000 clones; under 90% are singletons. Per germline, CDR1 MGHDK and CDR2 SYGVNS. There are 11 residues in the CDR3. V lost 7 bases, J lost 1 base, and 3 bases lay in between. The TCR sequence derives from a woman aged 18-29 years with HIV. The chain recombines TRBV25-1 with TRBJ2-3; D not resolved. The sequenced sample was unsorted PBMCs, obtained 0.8 years after starting antiretroviral therapy. Written as DNA, the CDR3 is TGTGCCAGCACCCGCACAGATACGCAGTATTTT. Translated, it gives CASTRTDTQYF.